A selection of T cell receptor beta chains follows, all from one sample in a study. TCRdb re-called the 5' RACE reads through MiXCR, storing one row per CDR3 protein. Of roughly 54,000 distinct CDR3 sequences detected, roughly 15% appear once; the ten largest clones hold under 2.5%. Sequenced material: naive CD4+ T cells sorted from blood. These receptors were taken from a female donor with breast cancer. Both conserved end residues are part of each CDR3. The order of the fields is J gene, V gene, clone size, D gene, CDR3 protein, CDR3 DNA. A D gene is named only where the DNA matches it firmly. Clone sizes are given selectively: once, few, many, or a class where the clone is expanded.

j_call: TRBJ2-1
v_call: TRBV4-3
clone_size: -
d_call: TRBD2
cdr3_aa: CASSPHLSAGVLNNEQFF
cdr3_nt: TGCGCCAGCAGCCCCCACCTGAGCGCGGGAGTTTTAAACAATGAGCAGTTCTTC

j_call: TRBJ2-7
v_call: TRBV7-2
clone_size: few
d_call: -
cdr3_aa: CASSLVGEQYF
cdr3_nt: TGTGCCAGCAGCTTAGTTGGAGAGCAGTACTTC

j_call: TRBJ2-3
v_call: TRBV7-6
clone_size: -
d_call: -
cdr3_aa: CASSLAGVANTQYF
cdr3_nt: TGTGCCAGCAGCTTAGCCGGAGTAGCAAATACGCAGTATTTT

j_call: TRBJ2-1
v_call: TRBV6-4
clone_size: many
d_call: -
cdr3_aa: CASSDMRGDEQFF
cdr3_nt: TGTGCCAGCAGTGACATGCGAGGCGATGAGCAGTTCTTC

j_call: TRBJ1-6
v_call: TRBV9
clone_size: many
d_call: -
cdr3_aa: CASSVGQGSSPLHF
cdr3_nt: TGTGCCAGCAGCGTAGGTCAGGGTAGTTCACCCCTCCACTTT

j_call: TRBJ1-2
v_call: TRBV28
clone_size: -
d_call: -
cdr3_aa: CASSSQVGYTF
cdr3_nt: TGTGCCAGCAGTTCGCAGGTCGGCTACACCTTC

j_call: TRBJ2-2
v_call: TRBV7-9
clone_size: -
d_call: TRBD2
cdr3_aa: CASSPQAGGNTGELFF
cdr3_nt: TGTGCCAGCAGCCCCCAAGCGGGAGGCAACACCGGGGAGCTGTTTTTT

j_call: TRBJ2-3
v_call: TRBV5-1
clone_size: few
d_call: TRBD1
cdr3_aa: CASSIRQGASTDTQYF
cdr3_nt: TGCGCCAGCAGCATCCGACAGGGCGCTAGCACAGATACGCAGTATTTT

j_call: TRBJ2-3
v_call: TRBV7-6
clone_size: -
d_call: TRBD1
cdr3_aa: CASSLNPQDRGLDTQYF
cdr3_nt: TGTGCCAGCAGCTTAAACCCACAGGACAGGGGGCTAGATACGCAGTATTTT

j_call: TRBJ1-2
v_call: TRBV10-2
clone_size: -
d_call: -
cdr3_aa: CASCQEGYGYTF
cdr3_nt: TGCGCCAGCTGCCAAGAGGGCTATGGCTACACCTTC

j_call: TRBJ2-3
v_call: TRBV5-1
clone_size: few
d_call: -
cdr3_aa: CASTTGLTSTDTQYF
cdr3_nt: TGCGCCAGCACCACGGGACTGACTAGCACAGATACGCAGTATTTT